A single sample gave rise to the 10 T cell receptor beta chains below, sequenced in a study of blood T cell repertoires in COVID-19. Using immunoSEQ multiplex PCR, the repertoire was profiled, and TCRdb retains in-frame clones only, with some absent. This table has under 350,000 clones, 90% appearing once. Sequenced material: peripheral blood. Every receptor here comes from a woman younger than 45 with COVID-19, enrolled during active disease.

A few counts support this clone. V usage is TRBV3-1 (or the pseudogene TRBV3-2) and J usage is TRBJ1-1; weak D call: TRBD1 (5 bases). V dropped 1 base and J dropped 1 base, with 7 bases sitting between them. The CDR3 is 14 amino acids. Germline V gene data show CDR1 as LGHDT and CDR2 as YNNKEL (reference sequence). The CDR3 bases are TGTGCCAGCAGCCAAGGAACAGGGAACACTGAAGCTTTCTTT. It encodes CASSQGTGNTEAFF.

The V gene is TRBV19, the J gene TRBJ2-3, with TRBD2 matching 9 bases. CDR1 is LNHDA and CDR2 is SQIVND in the germline V gene (reference sequence). V lost 5 bases to trimming and J lost 4 bases; unmatched junction nucleotides: 13. The CDR3 contains 17 residues. The DNA of the CDR3 is TGTGCCAGTAGTTTCCAAACTAGCGGGCTTACCCCAGATACGCAGTATTTT. It translates to CASSFQTSGLTPDTQYF.

The J gene is TRBJ1-4, the V gene TRBV5-5; 7 bases map to TRBD1. Losses at the gene ends were 2 bases for V and 8 bases for J; bases not matched to a gene: 9. Germline V gene sequence: CDR1 SGHKS, CDR2 YYEKEE (reference sequence). This CDR3 contains 15 residues. The CDR3 protein is CASSLRTGYNEKLFF. The DNA of the CDR3 is TGTGCCAGCAGCTTAAGGACAGGTTATAACGAAAAACTGTTTTTT.

A note on this clone: An end of the junction does not agree with germline; a read error may underlie this. In DNA, the CDR3 is TGTGCTAGCAGCTCGACAGGGTCCTACGAGCAGTACTTC. Translation gives CASSSTGSYEQYF. V usage is TRBV7-7 and J usage is TRBJ2-7; 7 positions agree with TRBD1. The CDR3 totals 13 residues. Germline CDR1 reads SSHAT; CDR2 reads FNYEAQ (reference sequence). Using reference TRBV7-7 and TRBJ2-7 for the parts outside the CDR3, the full variable domain is GAGVSQSPRYKVTKRGQDVTLRCDPISSHATLYWYQQALGQGPEFLTYFNYEAQPDKSGLPSDRFSAERPEGSISTLTIQRTEQRDSAMYRCASSSTGSYEQYFGPGTRLTVT.

This sequence joins TRBV9 and TRBJ2-1; 8 bases align to TRBD2. With 0 bases clipped from V and 4 bases from J, the junction kept 9 bases outside the gene matches. In germline, CDR1 is SGDLS, CDR2 YYNGEE. The CDR3 length is 17 residues. The CDR3 DNA reads TGTGCCAGCAGCGTAGGTCCAGCGGGAGTTAGTTACAATGAGCAGTTCTTC. Translating it yields CASSVGPAGVSYNEQFF. The full variable domain, completed using reference TRBV9 and TRBJ2-1, is DSGVTQTPKHLITATGQRVTLRCSPRSGDLSVYWYQQSLDQGLQFLIQYYNGEERAKGNILERFSAQQFPDLHSELNLSSLELGDSALYFCASSVGPAGVSYNEQFFGPGTRLTVL.

This sequence joins TRBV3-1 (or the pseudogene TRBV3-2) and TRBJ2-1; TRBD2 might be the D (6 bases). Deletions cut 3 bases from V and 11 bases from J, with 17 bases between. The germline V gene encodes CDR1 LGHDT and CDR2 YNNKEL (reference sequence). This CDR3 contains 14 residues. CDR3 sequence (DNA): TGTGCCAGCAGCCAGGGGACTGTCGGACCAAAGCAGTTCTTC. Protein product: CASSQGTVGPKQFF.

The gene calls are TRBV9 and TRBJ2-2; a weak D match, TRBD2 (6 bases). CDR3 size: 15 residues. Per germline, CDR1 SGDLS and CDR2 YYNGEE. Deletions cut 0 bases from V and 0 bases from J, with 6 bases between. The CDR3 region has the DNA TGTGCCAGCAGCGTAGGACTAGCGAACACCGGGGAGCTGTTTTTT. It translates to CASSVGLANTGELFF.

The rearrangement joins TRBV19 to TRBJ2-6; 9 nucleotides agree with TRBD1. V shed 4 bases, J shed 2 bases, and the junction held 6 bases outside the gene matches. This CDR3 has 17 amino acids. CDR1 is LNHDA, CDR2 SQIVND, per germline (reference sequence). CDR3 protein: CASSKGTGIAGANVLTF. CDR3 DNA sequence: TGTGCCAGTAGTAAGGGGACAGGGATTGCTGGGGCCAACGTCCTGACTTTC.

With respect to this clone: Germline is not matched at one junction end, which may reflect a read error. J is TRBJ1-2 and V is TRBV5-8; the D gene is possibly TRBD1 (6 bases). This CDR3 comprises 16 residues. CDR1 and CDR2 from the germline V gene are SGHTS and YDEGEE. CDR3 protein: CASSVELGQSNYGYTF. The CDR3 region has the DNA TGTGCCAGCAGCGTTGAGCTCGGACAGTCTAACTATGGTTACACCTTC.

The chain links TRBV6-2 or TRBV6-3 to TRBJ2-7, with 11 bases aligning to TRBD2. Germline CDR1 and CDR2: MNHEY and SVGEGT. After removal of 7 bases from V and 3 bases from J, the junction contained 14 bases not matched to a gene. This CDR3 spans 17 amino acids. CDR3 in DNA: TGTGCCAGCATCCCCGGTACTAGCGGGAGAGGGGTCTACGAGCAGTACTTC. Amino acids: CASIPGTSGRGVYEQYF.